The 8 T cell receptor beta chains reported below all come from one sample, sequenced in a study of blood T cell repertoires in COVID-19. Sequencing was performed with immunoSEQ multiplex PCR; in TCRdb, only in-frame clones are kept and a portion is missing. The sample contains more than 85,000 clones, about four fifths of which appear only once. The sample was peripheral blood. The origin of the receptors is a woman of 80 years or more with acute or convalescent COVID-19.

This chain connects TRBV5-1 to TRBJ2-2, with 7 bases fitting TRBD1. The CDR3 is made up of 15 amino acids. V lost 5 bases, J lost 4 bases, and 8 bases stayed unmatched. Germline values: CDR1 SGHRS, CDR2 YFSETQ. Written as DNA, the CDR3 is TGCGCCAGCAGATTCCGGGACAGCAGCACCGGGGAGCTGTTTTTT. Its translation: CASRFRDSSTGELFF.

The V call is TRBV9, the J call TRBJ2-2, with 8 bases aligning to TRBD1. Germline loops: CDR1 SGDLS, CDR2 YYNGEE. Germline trimming cut 3 bases from V and 7 bases from J; bases unmatched to any gene: 8. This CDR3 has 15 residues. In DNA, the CDR3 is TGTGCCAGCAGCGACACCCAGGGGGCAGGCGGGGAGCTGTTTTTT. This gives the protein CASSDTQGAGGELFF.

The rearrangement uses TRBV2 and TRBJ2-5; no reliable D call. Trimming took 8 bases from V and 7 from J, leaving 11 bases between them. The germline CDR1 and CDR2 sequences are SNHLY and FYNNEI. There are 11 residues in the CDR3. The CDR3 coding sequence is TGTGCCAGCCGAGGTGCTGCGACCCAGTACTTC. Its protein product is CASRGAATQYF.

This clone was counted a single time. The V and J genes are TRBV7-2 and TRBJ2-7; 7 nucleotides agree with TRBD2. The CDR3 is 15 residues long. CDR1 and CDR2 from the germline V gene are SGHTA and FQGNSA. The J segment lost 0 bases and the V segment lost 0 bases, leaving 2 bases of the junction unmatched. CDR3 in DNA: TGTGCCAGCAGCTTAGCAGCGGGACCCTCCTACGAGCAGTACGTC. Residues: CASSLAAGPSYEQYV.

This chain uses TRBV30 with TRBJ1-3; D is uncertain. Looked up from germline, CDR1 is GTSNPN and CDR2 is SVGIG (reference sequence). V was cut by 3 bases and J by 1 base, with 13 bases left in between. The CDR3 has 15 residues. The CDR3 is CAWSPTPGSGNTIYF. The CDR3 nucleotides read TGTGCCTGGAGCCCAACTCCGGGTTCTGGAAACACCATATATTTT.

The genes are TRBV2 and TRBJ2-6; 9 bases agree with TRBD1. From germline, CDR1 is SNHLY and CDR2 FYNNEI. This CDR3 region has 17 residues. Trimming took 8 bases from V and 3 from J; bases not matched to a gene: 11. Here the CDR3 DNA reads TGTGCCAGCTGCCGGGACAGGGTATTCCGTGGGGCCAACGTCCTGACTTTC. Protein: CASCRDRVFRGANVLTF.

J is TRBJ1-2 and V is TRBV24-1, with 7 bases fitting TRBD1. V gave up 5 bases and J gave up 2 bases; unmatched junction bases: 4. Germline CDR1 is KGHDR and CDR2 is SFDVKD. The CDR3 is 14 amino acids. The CDR3 region is CATSAPGQNYGYTF. CDR3 DNA: TGTGCCACCAGTGCCCCGGGACAGAACTATGGCTACACCTTC.

V is TRBV7-8 and J is TRBJ2-7, with a weak D call TRBD1 (6 bases). V lost 0 bases and J lost 3, with 9 bases in between. The CDR3 covers 14 residues. Per the germline V gene, CDR1 is SGHVS and CDR2 is FQNEAQ. CDR3 in DNA: TGTGCCAGCAGCTTAGCAGGGACAAACTACGAGCAGTACGTC. Protein sequence: CASSLAGTNYEQYV.